Listed below are T cell receptor beta chains from one sample, sequenced in a study of tumor-infiltrating lymphocytes in primary liver carcinoma. TCRdb analysed the multiplex PCR reads with MiXCR anew, one entry per CDR3 protein. Here the sample spans 95,000 to 150,000 distinct CDR3 sequences, roughly 75% being singletons. The sequenced sample was tumor-adjacent normal liver tissue. These receptors all come from a woman aged 60-70 years with primary liver carcinoma and hepatitis B virus infection. Both conserved end residues are part of each CDR3. The D gene is left open where the match is weak. The size field is filled for only some rows; it gives once, few, many or a size class.

abundance	d_gene	v_gene	j_gene	CDR3aa	CDR3nt
NA	TRBD1	TRBV5-4	TRBJ2-3	CASSCPTGGQDTQYF	TGTGCCAGCAGTTGTCCAACAGGGGGGCAAGATACGCAGTATTTT
NA	NA	TRBV12-3/TRBV12-4	TRBJ2-5	CTSSPKIGAQETQYF	TGTACCAGCAGTCCTAAGATAGGGGCCCAAGAGACCCAGTACTTC
NA	NA	TRBV11-2	TRBJ2-2	CTNSYGRNTNTGELFF	TGTACCAACAGCTACGGACGCAACACGAACACCGGGGAGCTGTTTTTT
NA	NA	TRBV6-5	TRBJ2-2	CASSPTSPEELFF	TGTGCAAGCAGTCCCACGTCCCCCGAGGAGCTGTTTTTT
few	TRBD1	TRBV7-9	TRBJ2-2	CVIAAETGTGELFF	TGTGTCATCGCGGCCGAGACAGGGACCGGGGAGCTGTTTTTT
NA	TRBD2	TRBV7-3	TRBJ2-1	CASSLLSGSGSNEQFF	TGTGCCAGCAGCTTACTGAGCGGGAGTGGGAGCAATGAGCAGTTCTTC
once	NA	TRBV4-1	TRBJ2-1	CASSHGAGGGSYSEQFF	TGCGCCAGCAGCCATGGGGCTGGGGGAGGTTCCTACAGTGAGCAGTTCTTC
NA	NA	TRBV6-1	TRBJ1-2	CANTRDGPYDYTF	TGTGCCAACACTCGGGACGGTCCCTATGACTACACCTTT
many	TRBD2	TRBV14	TRBJ2-3	CASSLLAGRMTDTQYF	TGTGCCAGCAGCCTGCTAGCGGGAAGAATGACAGATACGCAGTATTTT
NA	NA	TRBV14	TRBJ2-7	CAISPDSISYEQYF	TGTGCCATCAGCCCGGACAGCATCTCCTACGAGCAGTACTTC
many	NA	TRBV7-8	TRBJ2-7	CASSPSQGFYEQYF	TGTGCCAGCAGCCCCTCACAGGGATTTTACGAGCAGTACTTC
NA	NA	TRBV11-2	TRBJ2-2	CASSLVRGRDTGKLFF	TGTGCCAGTAGCCTGGTGAGGGGGAGAGACACCGGGAAGTTGTTTTTT
NA	TRBD1	TRBV24-1	TRBJ2-5	CATSDLGQGAEETQYF	TGTGCCACCAGTGACCTGGGACAGGGGGCGGAAGAGACCCAGTACTTC
NA	NA	TRBV11-2	TRBJ2-7	CASSAQGGRCEQYF	TGTGCCAGTAGCGCCCAAGGGGGACGCTGCGAGCAGTACTTC
NA	TRBD2	TRBV29-1	TRBJ2-7	CSVTGTSSSTRYDQYF	TGCAGCGTAACCGGGACTAGCAGTTCTACTAGGTACGACCAGTATTTC
NA	NA	TRBV5-6	TRBJ2-7	CASNLGGTRPYEQYF	TGTGCCAGCAACTTGGGTGGGACACGACCCTACGAGCAGTATTTC
many	NA	TRBV6-5	TRBJ2-2	CASSHAGGGTGELFF	TGTGCCAGCAGCCACGCTGGGGGTGGGACCGGGGAGCTGTTTTTT
NA	NA	TRBV12-5	TRBJ2-1	CVSSAGESMYNEQFF	TGTGTTAGCTCCGCAGGGGAGTCCATGTACAATGAGCAGTTCTTC
NA	NA	TRBV28	TRBJ2-6	CTSIRGGQPGANVLTF	TGTACCAGCATCCGGGGCGGGCAACCTGGGGCCAACGTCCTGACTTTC
NA	NA	TRBV6-5	TRBJ2-1	CASNYSSDNEQFF	TGTGCCAGTAATTACTCGTCAGACAATGAGCAGTTCTTC
NA	TRBD2	TRBV5-1	TRBJ2-7	CASSSGTSLGHEHYF	TGCGCCAGCAGCTCAGGGACTAGCCTCGGTCACGAGCACTACTTC
many	TRBD1	TRBV5-4	TRBJ2-2	CASSSTGTGDSGGELFF	TGTGCCAGCAGTTCCACCGGGACAGGGGACTCGGGCGGGGAGCTGTTTTTT
NA	TRBD1	TRBV30	TRBJ1-1	CAWRSSGQGAQTEAFF	TGTGCCTGGAGGTCCTCGGGACAGGGGGCGCAGACAGAAGCTTTCTTT
many	TRBD1	TRBV6-5	TRBJ2-2	CASRDRVRGELFF	TGTGCCAGCAGGGACAGGGTGAGAGGGGAGCTGTTTTTT
few	NA	TRBV11-2	TRBJ1-1	CASSRIRGGNTEDFF	TGTGCCAGCAGCCGTATCAGGGGCGGGAACACTGAAGATTTCTTT
NA	TRBD1	TRBV7-9	TRBJ2-7	CAGSLWDQGADYEQYF	TGCGCCGGCAGCCTCTGGGATCAGGGGGCGGACTACGAGCAGTACTTC
many	NA	TRBV6-6	TRBJ2-7	CASTGETYEQYF	TGTGCCAGCACCGGGGAAACCTACGAGCAGTACTTC
many	NA	TRBV28	TRBJ2-5	CASSSPGTETQYF	TGTGCCAGCAGTTCCCCGGGGACCGAGACCCAGTACTTC
NA	TRBD1	TRBV11-3	TRBJ2-5	CASSLEMATGDRQETQYF	TGTGCCAGCAGCTTAGAGATGGCAACAGGGGACCGGCAAGAGACCCAGTACTTC
NA	NA	TRBV12-3/TRBV12-4	TRBJ2-7	CVSISDAGSYDQYF	TGTGTCAGCATCAGCGACGCCGGCTCCTACGATCAGTACTTC
NA	NA	TRBV11-2	TRBJ1-1	CASSATWYIRTEAFF	TGTGCCAGCAGCGCCACATGGTACATTCGCACTGAAGCTTTCTTT
few	NA	TRBV18	TRBJ1-1	CASSPGIGREAFF	TGTGCCAGCTCACCGGGTATTGGGAGGGAAGCTTTCTTT
many	NA	TRBV7-8	TRBJ2-7	CASSGAYEQYF	TGTGCCAGCAGCGGAGCCTACGAGCAGTACTTC
NA	TRBD1	TRBV10-3	TRBJ1-4	CAIKPGQSDEKLLF	TGTGCCATCAAACCGGGACAGTCAGATGAAAAACTGCTTTTT
NA	TRBD2	TRBV11-3	TRBJ2-1	CTNSLGQCGRAGYNEQSF	TGTACCAACAGCTTAGGTCAATGCGGGAGGGCCGGCTACAATGAGCAGTCCTTC
NA	NA	TRBV6-5	TRBJ2-7	CASCYSGSFEQYF	TGTGCCAGCTGTTACTCGGGTAGTTTCGAGCAGTATTTC
many	TRBD2	TRBV12-3/TRBV12-4	TRBJ2-7	CASSQQASGRGYEQYF	TGTGCCAGCAGCCAGCAAGCTAGCGGGAGGGGCTACGAGCAGTACTTC
few	NA	TRBV6-2/TRBV6-3	TRBJ2-1	CASGLLLYNEQFF	TGTGCCAGCGGGCTGCTCCTATACAATGAGCAGTTCTTC
NA	TRBD2	TRBV28	TRBJ2-1	CASNLEGGTNNGQFF	TGTGCCAGCAATTTAGAGGGTGGGACTAACAATGGGCAGTTCTTC
NA	NA	TRBV29-1	TRBJ2-5	CSATVGPPETQYF	TGCAGCGCTACTGTGGGCCCCCCTGAGACCCAGTACTTC